This is a list of T cell receptor beta chains from one sample in a study of cytotoxic CD8 clonotypes in ibrutinib-treated CLL. The protocol was immunoSEQ multiplex PCR, while the TCRdb copy is restricted to in-frame clones and leaves out a portion. The sample shows roughly 51,000 clones, roughly 50% of them seen only once. Sequenced here: PBMCs, sampled after 12 months of ibrutinib treatment. Every receptor here comes from a human donor with chronic lymphocytic leukemia. Each CDR3 is given with its conserved first and last residue. D genes are given only for firm matches. Rows give clone size only sometimes, using once, few, many, or a class for an expanded clone.

>14|.|TRBJ2-5|TRBV29-1|TRBD2
CSVVVAGGLETQYF
TGCAGCGTCGTGGTAGCGGGAGGGCTGGAGACCCAGTACTTC
>11|.|TRBJ2-7|TRBV5-1|.
CASSLEYEQYF
TGCGCCAGCAGCTTGGAGTACGAGCAGTACTTC
>12|.|TRBJ1-2|TRBV18|.
CASSNARDGYTF
TGTGCCAGCTCCAACGCAAGGGATGGCTACACCTTC
>11|many|TRBJ1-1|TRBV19|.
CASSIPGAAFF
TGTGCCAGTAGTATACCAGGGGCAGCTTTCTTT
>16|.|TRBJ1-5|TRBV27|.
CASSLFGGPGNQPQHF
TGTGCCAGCAGTTTATTCGGGGGGCCTGGCAATCAGCCCCAGCATTTT
>14|.|TRBJ1-1|TRBV5-6|.
CASSWGTLNTEAFF
TGTGCCAGCAGCTGGGGGACCTTGAACACTGAAGCTTTCTTT
>13|.|TRBJ1-2|TRBV18|TRBD1
CASSRQGDYGYTF
TGTGCCAGCTCACGACAGGGGGACTATGGCTACACCTTC
>16|.|TRBJ1-6|TRBV5-8|TRBD1
CASSHRTGVNNSPLHF
TGTGCCAGCAGTCATCGGACAGGGGTTAATAATTCACCCCTCCACTTT
>14|few|TRBJ2-7|TRBV5-1|.
CASSLASDAYEQYF
TGCGCCAGCAGCTTGGCCTCGGACGCATACGAGCAGTACTTC
>16|few|TRBJ1-2|TRBV9|.
CASSVAPQNTNYGYTF
TGTGCCAGCAGCGTAGCCCCACAGAATACTAACTATGGCTACACCTTC
>13|.|TRBJ2-7|TRBV19|.
CASSSQGSYEQYF
TGTGCCAGTAGTAGCCAGGGATCCTACGAGCAGTACTTC
>14|once|TRBJ2-7|TRBV10-3|.
CAISDERLSYEQYF
TGTGCCATCAGTGATGAACGTTTATCCTACGAGCAGTACTTC
>15|.|TRBJ2-7|TRBV28|TRBD2
CASSPDPGGKLGQYF
TGTGCCAGCAGTCCCGACCCGGGGGGGAAGTTGGGGCAGTACTTC
>14|.|TRBJ2-2|TRBV5-1|.
CASSLDRNTGELFF
TGCGCCAGCAGCCTAGACAGGAACACCGGGGAGCTGTTTTTT
>16|.|TRBJ1-2|TRBV23-1|TRBD1
CASSQSEGQANYGYTF
TGCGCCAGCAGTCAATCGGAGGGACAGGCTAACTATGGCTACACCTTC
>15|.|TRBJ2-1|TRBV13|TRBD2
CASSLKLAGVDEQFF
TGTGCCAGCAGCTTAAAACTAGCGGGAGTGGATGAGCAGTTCTTC
>14|.|TRBJ2-5|TRBV7-2|TRBD2
CASSLRAGEETQYF
TGTGCCAGCAGCTTACGGGCGGGAGAAGAGACCCAGTACTTC
>16|.|TRBJ2-3|TRBV5-1|.
CASSSEGDTLTDTQYF
TGCGCCAGCAGCTCCGAGGGGGACACCCTCACAGATACGCAGTATTTT
>17|.|TRBJ2-7|TRBV18|TRBD2
CASSPRGELAGLYEQYF
TGTGCCAGCTCACCAAGAGGAGAACTAGCGGGCCTCTACGAGCAGTACTTC
>14|.|TRBJ1-5|TRBV10-1|TRBD1
CASIQRTGHQPQHF
TGCGCCAGCATCCAGAGGACAGGGCATCAGCCCCAGCATTTT
>16|.|TRBJ2-7|TRBV6-5|TRBD2
CASSYSGLAGVYEQYF
TGTGCCAGCAGTTACTCGGGGCTAGCGGGAGTTTACGAGCAGTACTTC
>14|medium-sized|TRBJ2-3|TRBV18|TRBD1
CASSEDRVGDTQYF
TGTGCCAGCTCGGAAGACAGGGTAGGGGATACGCAGTATTTT
>16|.|TRBJ1-3|TRBV4-2|.
CASSQVGFSEGNTIYF
TGTGCCAGCAGCCAAGTTGGGTTCTCAGAGGGAAACACCATATATTTT
>15|.|TRBJ1-6|TRBV4-2|TRBD1
CASGTTQGYNSPLHF
TGTGCCAGCGGAACCACACAGGGGTATAATTCACCCCTCCACTTT
>13|once|TRBJ2-5|TRBV5-1|.
CASSLGGGETQYF
TGCGCCAGCAGCTTGGGAGGGGGAGAGACCCAGTACTTC
>15|.|TRBJ2-5|TRBV9|.
CASSVTGAVEETQYF
TGTGCCAGCAGCGTCACAGGCGCCGTTGAGGAGACCCAGTACTTC
>13|.|TRBJ1-2|TRBV18|.
CASSQTARYGYTF
TGTGCCAGCTCACAGACAGCTCGCTATGGCTACACCTTC
>15|few|TRBJ2-1|TRBV11-3|.
CASSLEDRAYNEQFF
TGTGCCAGCAGCTTAGAGGACCGCGCCTACAATGAGCAGTTCTTC
>13|once|TRBJ1-1|TRBV27|.
CASRGLALTEAFF
TGTGCCAGCAGGGGACTTGCTCTCACTGAAGCTTTCTTT
>16|few|TRBJ2-5|TRBV5-1|TRBD2
CASSLDASGYQETQYF
TGCGCCAGCAGCTTGGACGCTAGCGGATACCAAGAGACCCAGTACTTC